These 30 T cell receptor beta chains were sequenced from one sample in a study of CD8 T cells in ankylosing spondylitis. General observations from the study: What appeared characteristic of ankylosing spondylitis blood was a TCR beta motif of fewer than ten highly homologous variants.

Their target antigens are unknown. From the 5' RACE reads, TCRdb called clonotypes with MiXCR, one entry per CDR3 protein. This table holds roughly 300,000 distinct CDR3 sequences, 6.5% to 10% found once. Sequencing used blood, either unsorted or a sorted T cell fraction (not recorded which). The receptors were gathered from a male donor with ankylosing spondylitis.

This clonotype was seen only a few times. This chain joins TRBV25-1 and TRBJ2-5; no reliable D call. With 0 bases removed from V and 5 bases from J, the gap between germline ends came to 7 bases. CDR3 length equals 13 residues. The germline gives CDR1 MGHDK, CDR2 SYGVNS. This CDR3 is CASSEYSRETQYF. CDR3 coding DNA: TGTGCCAGCAGTGAATATAGCAGGGAGACCCAGTACTTC.

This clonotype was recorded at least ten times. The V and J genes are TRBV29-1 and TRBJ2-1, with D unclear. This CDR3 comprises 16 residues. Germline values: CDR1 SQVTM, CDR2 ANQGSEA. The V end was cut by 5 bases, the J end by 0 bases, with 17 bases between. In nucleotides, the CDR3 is TGCAGCGTTAACCACTATGAGGCGAGCTCCTACAATGAGCAGTTCTTC. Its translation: CSVNHYEASSYNEQFF.

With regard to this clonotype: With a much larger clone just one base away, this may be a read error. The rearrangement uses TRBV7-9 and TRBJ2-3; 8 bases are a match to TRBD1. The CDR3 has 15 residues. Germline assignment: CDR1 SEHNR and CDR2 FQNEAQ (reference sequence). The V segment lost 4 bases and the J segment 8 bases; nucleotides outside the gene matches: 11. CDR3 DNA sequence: TGTGCCAGCAGCTACTCAGGACAGGGCGGTGGTACGCAGTATTTT. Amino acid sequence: CASSYSGQGGGTQYF.

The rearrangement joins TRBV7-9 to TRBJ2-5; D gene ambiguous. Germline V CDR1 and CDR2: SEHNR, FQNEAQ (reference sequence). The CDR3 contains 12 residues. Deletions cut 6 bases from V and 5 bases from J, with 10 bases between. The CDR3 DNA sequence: TGTGCCAGCAGATACGACCTCGAGACCCAGTACTTC. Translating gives CASRYDLETQYF.

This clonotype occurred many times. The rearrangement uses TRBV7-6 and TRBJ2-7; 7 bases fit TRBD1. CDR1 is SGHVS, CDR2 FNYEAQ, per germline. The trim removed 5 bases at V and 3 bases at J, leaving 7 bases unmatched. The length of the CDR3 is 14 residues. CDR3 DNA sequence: TGTGCCAGCAGCCCAGAGGACAGGAACTACGAGCAGTACTTC. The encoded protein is CASSPEDRNYEQYF.

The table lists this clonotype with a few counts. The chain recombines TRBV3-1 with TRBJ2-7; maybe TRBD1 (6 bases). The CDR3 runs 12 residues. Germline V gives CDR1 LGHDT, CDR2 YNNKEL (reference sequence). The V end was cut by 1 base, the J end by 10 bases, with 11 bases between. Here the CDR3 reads CASSQVRGGQYF. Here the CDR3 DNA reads TGTGCCAGCAGCCAAGTCAGGGGTGGACAGTACTTC.

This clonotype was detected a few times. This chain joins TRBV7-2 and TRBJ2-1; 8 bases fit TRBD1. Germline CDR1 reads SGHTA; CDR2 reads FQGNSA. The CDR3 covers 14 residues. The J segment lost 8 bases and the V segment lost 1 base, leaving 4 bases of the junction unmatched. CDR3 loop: CASSLVQGAHEQFF. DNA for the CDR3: TGTGCCAGCAGCTTAGTTCAGGGGGCCCATGAGCAGTTCTTC.

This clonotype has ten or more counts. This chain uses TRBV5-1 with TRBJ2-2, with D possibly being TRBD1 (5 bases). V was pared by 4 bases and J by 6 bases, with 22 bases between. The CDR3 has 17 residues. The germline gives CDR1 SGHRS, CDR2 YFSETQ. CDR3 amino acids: CASSTGHAGLSSGELFF. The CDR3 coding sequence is TGCGCCAGCAGCACCGGACACGCCGGCTTATCTTCCGGGGAGCTGTTTTTT.

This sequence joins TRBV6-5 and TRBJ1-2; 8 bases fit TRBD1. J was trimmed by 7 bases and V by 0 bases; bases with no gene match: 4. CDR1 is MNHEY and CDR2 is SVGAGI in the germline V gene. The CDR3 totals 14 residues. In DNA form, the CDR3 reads TGTGCCAGCAGTTACTCGACAGGGGTGGGTGGCTACACCTTC. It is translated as CASSYSTGVGGYTF.

Written as DNA, the CDR3 is TGTGCCAGCTTGGGAATAAGCACAGATACGCAGTATTTT. It encodes CASLGISTDTQYF. J is TRBJ2-3 and V is TRBV28; D gene ambiguous. The CDR3 is made up of 13 amino acids. V lost 8 bases and J lost 0, with 9 bases in between. From germline, CDR1 is MDHEN and CDR2 SYDVKM. Together with reference TRBV28 and TRBJ2-3, the CDR3 gives the full variable domain: DVKVTQSSRYLVKRTGEKVFLECVQDMDHENMFWYRQDPGLGLRLIYFSYDVKMKEKGDIPEGYSVSREKKERFSLILESASTNQTSMYLCASLGISTDTQYFGPGTRLTVL.

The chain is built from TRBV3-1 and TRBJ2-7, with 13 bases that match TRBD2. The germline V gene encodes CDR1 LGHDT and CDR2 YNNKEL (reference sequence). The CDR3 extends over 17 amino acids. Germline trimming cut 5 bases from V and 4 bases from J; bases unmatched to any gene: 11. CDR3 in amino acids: CASSERTSGRGWYEQYF. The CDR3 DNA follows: TGTGCCAGCAGCGAAAGGACTAGCGGGAGAGGTTGGTACGAGCAGTACTTC.

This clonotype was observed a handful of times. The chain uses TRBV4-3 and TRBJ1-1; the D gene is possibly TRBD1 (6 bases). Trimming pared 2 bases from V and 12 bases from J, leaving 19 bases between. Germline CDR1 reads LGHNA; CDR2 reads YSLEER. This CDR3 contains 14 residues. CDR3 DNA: TGCGCCAGCAGCCAACTGACAGGTCCTTCTTTAACTTTCTTT. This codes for CASSQLTGPSLTFF.

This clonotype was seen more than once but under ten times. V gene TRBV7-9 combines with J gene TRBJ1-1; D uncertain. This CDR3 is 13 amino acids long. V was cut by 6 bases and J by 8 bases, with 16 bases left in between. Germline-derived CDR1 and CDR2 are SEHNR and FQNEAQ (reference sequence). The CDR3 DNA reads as TGTGCCAGCAGGCCCTTCATCCACCCCGAAGCTTTCTTT. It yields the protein CASRPFIHPEAFF.

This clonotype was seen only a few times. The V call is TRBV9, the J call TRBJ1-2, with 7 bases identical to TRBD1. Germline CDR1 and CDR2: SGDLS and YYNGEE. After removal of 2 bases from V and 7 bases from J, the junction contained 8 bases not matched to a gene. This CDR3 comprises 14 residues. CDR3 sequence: CASSVGGRGGGYTF. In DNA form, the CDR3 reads TGTGCCAGCAGCGTGGGAGGCAGGGGGGGTGGCTACACCTTC.

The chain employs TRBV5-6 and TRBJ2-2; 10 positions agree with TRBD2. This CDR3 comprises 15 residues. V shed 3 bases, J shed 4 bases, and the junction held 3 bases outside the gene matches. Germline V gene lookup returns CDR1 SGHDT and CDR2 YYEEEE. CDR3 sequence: CASSWLAGVTGELFF. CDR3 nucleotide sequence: TGTGCCAGCAGCTGGCTAGCGGGAGTCACCGGGGAGCTGTTTTTT.

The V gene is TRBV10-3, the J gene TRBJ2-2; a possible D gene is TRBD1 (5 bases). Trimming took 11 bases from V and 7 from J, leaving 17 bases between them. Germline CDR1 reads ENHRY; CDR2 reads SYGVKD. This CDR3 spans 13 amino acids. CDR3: CASLPAGFGELFF. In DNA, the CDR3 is TGTGCCTCACTTCCCGCAGGGTTCGGGGAGCTGTTTTTT.

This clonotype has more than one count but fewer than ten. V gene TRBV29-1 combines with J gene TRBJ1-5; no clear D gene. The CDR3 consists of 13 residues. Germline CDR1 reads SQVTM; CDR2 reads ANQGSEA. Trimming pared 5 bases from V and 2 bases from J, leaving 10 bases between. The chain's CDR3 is CSVSRDRNQPQHF. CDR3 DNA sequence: TGCAGCGTTAGCAGAGATCGCAATCAGCCCCAGCATTTT.

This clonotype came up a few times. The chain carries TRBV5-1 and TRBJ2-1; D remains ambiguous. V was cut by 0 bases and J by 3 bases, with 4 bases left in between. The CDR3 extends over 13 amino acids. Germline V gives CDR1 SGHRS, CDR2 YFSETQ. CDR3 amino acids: CASSLEDYNEQFF. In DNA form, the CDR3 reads TGCGCCAGCAGCTTGGAGGACTACAATGAGCAGTTCTTC.

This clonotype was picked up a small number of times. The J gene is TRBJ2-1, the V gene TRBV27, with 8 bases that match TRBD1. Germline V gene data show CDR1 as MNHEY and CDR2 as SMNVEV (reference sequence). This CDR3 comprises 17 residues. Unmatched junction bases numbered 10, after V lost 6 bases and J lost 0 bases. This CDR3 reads CASRSFLGTGSYNEQFF. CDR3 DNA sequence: TGTGCCAGCAGGTCCTTTTTAGGGACAGGCTCCTACAATGAGCAGTTCTTC.

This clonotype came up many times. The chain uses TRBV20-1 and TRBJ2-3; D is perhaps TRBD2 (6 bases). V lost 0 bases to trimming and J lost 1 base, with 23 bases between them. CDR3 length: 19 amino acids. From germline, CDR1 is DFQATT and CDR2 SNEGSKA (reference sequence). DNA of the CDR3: TGCAGTGCTAGAGATCAGGCGGCAGGGTGGGCTAGCGGCACAGATACGCAGTATTTT. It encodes CSARDQAAGWASGTDTQYF.

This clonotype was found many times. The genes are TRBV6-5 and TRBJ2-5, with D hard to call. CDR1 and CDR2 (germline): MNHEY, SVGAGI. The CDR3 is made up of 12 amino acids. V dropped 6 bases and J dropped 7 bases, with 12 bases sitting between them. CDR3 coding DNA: TGTGCCAGCAGCGCGGAGAGATGGACCCAGTACTTC. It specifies CASSAERWTQYF.

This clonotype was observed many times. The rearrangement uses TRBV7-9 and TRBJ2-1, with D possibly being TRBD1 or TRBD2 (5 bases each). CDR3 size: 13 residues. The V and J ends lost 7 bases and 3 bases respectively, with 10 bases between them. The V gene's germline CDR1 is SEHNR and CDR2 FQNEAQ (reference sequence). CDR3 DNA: TGTGCCAGCACCGGGACGGACTACAATGAGCAGTTCTTC. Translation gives CASTGTDYNEQFF.

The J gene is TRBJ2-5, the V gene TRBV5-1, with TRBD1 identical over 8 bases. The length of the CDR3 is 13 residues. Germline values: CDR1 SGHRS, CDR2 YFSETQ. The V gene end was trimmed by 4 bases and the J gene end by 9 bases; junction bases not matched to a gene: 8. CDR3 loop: CASSPDRELPQYF. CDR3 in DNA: TGCGCCAGCAGCCCGGACAGGGAGCTTCCCCAGTACTTC.

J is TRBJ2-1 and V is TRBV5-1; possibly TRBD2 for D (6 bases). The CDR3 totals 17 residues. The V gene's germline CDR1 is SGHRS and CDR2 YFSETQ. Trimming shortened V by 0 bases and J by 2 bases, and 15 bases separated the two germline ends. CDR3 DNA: TGCGCCAGCAGCTTGGGTCGGGAGCCCAGTACCTACAATGAGCAGTTCTTC. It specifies CASSLGREPSTYNEQFF.

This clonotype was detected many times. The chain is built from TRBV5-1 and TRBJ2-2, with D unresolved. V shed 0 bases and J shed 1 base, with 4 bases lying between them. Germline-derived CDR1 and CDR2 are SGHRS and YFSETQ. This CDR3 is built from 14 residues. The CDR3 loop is CASSLDVNTGELFF. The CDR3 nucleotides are TGCGCCAGCAGCTTGGACGTGAACACCGGGGAGCTGTTTTTT.

CDR3 sequence reads: CASSWYSTGANQETQYF. DNA for the CDR3: TGCGCCAGCAGTTGGTATAGTACGGGGGCTAACCAAGAGACCCAGTACTTC. V gene TRBV5-1 combines with J gene TRBJ2-5; D may correspond to TRBD1 or TRBD2 (6 bases each). The CDR3 sequence is 17 residues long. V lost 5 bases and J 0 bases, leaving 20 bases between the germline ends. Germline-derived CDR1 and CDR2 are SGHRS and YFSETQ.

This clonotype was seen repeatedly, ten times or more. The CDR3 region is CASSLLSLEETQYF. CDR3 DNA: TGCGCCAGCAGCTTGCTTTCACTCGAGGAGACCCAGTACTTC. The chain has TRBV5-1 and TRBJ2-5; D not certain. This CDR3 has 14 amino acids. CDR1 is SGHRS, CDR2 YFSETQ, per germline. The V end lost 1 base, the J end lost 5 bases, and 12 bases lay between the germline ends. The full variable domain, completed using reference TRBV5-1 and TRBJ2-5, is KAGVTQTPRYLIKTRGQQVTLSCSPISGHRSVSWYQQTPGQGLQFLFEYFSETQRNKGNFPGRFSGRQFSNSRSEMNVSTLELGDSALYLCASSLLSLEETQYFGPGTRLLVL.

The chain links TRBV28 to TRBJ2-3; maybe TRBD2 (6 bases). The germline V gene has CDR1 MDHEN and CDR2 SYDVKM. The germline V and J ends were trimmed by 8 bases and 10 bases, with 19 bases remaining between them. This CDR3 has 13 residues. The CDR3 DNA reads TGTGCCAGCGTTCGACTCCAAGGAGGGGCGCAGTATTTT. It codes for CASVRLQGGAQYF.

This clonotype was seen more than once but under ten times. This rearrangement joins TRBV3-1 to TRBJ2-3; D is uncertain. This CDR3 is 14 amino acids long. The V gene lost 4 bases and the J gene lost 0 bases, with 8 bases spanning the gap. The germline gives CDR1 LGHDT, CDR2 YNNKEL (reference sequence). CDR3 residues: CASSPAISTDTQYF. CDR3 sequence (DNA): TGTGCCAGCAGCCCGGCCATTAGCACAGATACGCAGTATTTT.

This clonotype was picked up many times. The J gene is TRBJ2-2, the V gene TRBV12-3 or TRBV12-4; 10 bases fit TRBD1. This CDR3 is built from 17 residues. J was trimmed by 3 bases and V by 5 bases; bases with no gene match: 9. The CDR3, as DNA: TGTGCCAGCAGTCCCGGGGGGACAGGGGCGGACACCGGGGAGCTGTTTTTT. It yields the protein CASSPGGTGADTGELFF.